The clone carrying this T cell receptor (beta chain) has a handful of counts. Antigen unknown. TCRdb re-analysed the 5' RACE reads in MiXCR, keeping a single row per CDR3 protein. Of around 470,000 distinct CDR3 sequences listed, 13% to 15% are singletons. The sample comes from a study of identical twins. Study observations and caveats: Researchers reported weaker excess twin sharing in beta out-of-frame sequences.

The CDR3 consists of 16 residues. Trimming removed 4 bases at V and 4 bases at J, with 19 bases between. From germline, CDR1 is SGDLS and CDR2 YYNGEE. The same specimen was also included in a second study, on yellow fever vaccine responses in identical twins.

Source material: CD4+ T cells sorted from blood. This chain connects TRBV9 to TRBJ2-3; possible D gene TRBD1, 6 bases. This sequence was found in a woman in her late teens or twenties in good health. The DNA for the CDR3 is TGTGCCAGCAGCTTCCTCGGGACAACCCGGGCAGATACGCAGTATTTT. The encoded protein is CASSFLGTTRADTQYF.